The source of this T cell receptor (beta chain) is a study of blood T cell repertoires in COVID-19. The CDR3 consists of 13 residues. J lost 10 bases, V lost 6 bases, and 6 bases had no gene match. The germline gives CDR1 SEHNR, CDR2 FQNEAQ (reference sequence). Method: immunoSEQ multiplex PCR; TCRdb's copy keeps in-frame clones and lacks some. The repertoire holds 350,000 to 450,000 clones, with about 88% as singletons. This clonotype originated in a woman aged 40 to 50 with COVID-19, enrolled during active disease. V and J are TRBV7-9 and TRBJ1-4; 9 nucleotides line up with TRBD1. Sequencing was performed on peripheral blood. In DNA form, the CDR3 reads TGTGCCAGCAGTGCCGGGACAGGGCTAAAACTGTTTTTT. Translation: CASSAGTGLKLFF.